This T cell receptor beta chain was documented in a study of blood T cell repertoires in COVID-19. Profiling relied on immunoSEQ multiplex PCR, and the TCRdb table lists in-frame clones only, not all of them. Among 370,000 or so clones listed, 80% to 90% were seen once. Everyone who took part was about 18 to 90 years old, and they came from about two dozen US areas. Cohort 3 recovery required two negative PCRs, clearance, or symptom resolution. Trimming removed 7 bases from V and 0 bases from J, with 12 bases in between. The CDR3 spans 14 residues. Germline-derived CDR1 and CDR2 are SNHLY and FYNNEI. The sample consisted of PBMCs or T cells enriched from blood (not recorded which). The clonotype comes from a man aged 30-40 years who had recovered from COVID-19. The chain links TRBV2 to TRBJ1-2; D unresolved. CDR3 residues: CASTLWTSNYGYTF. The CDR3 DNA reads TGTGCCAGCACGTTATGGACTTCTAACTATGGCTACACCTTC.